Below, 20 T cell receptor beta chains from the same sample are listed, as sequenced in a study of a mutant IDH1 vaccine in newly diagnosed glioma (dated by TCRdb to 2020 to 2023). These receptors are not linked to any known antigen. To prepare the library, the immunoSEQ multiplex PCR assay was applied. TCRdb obtained this table from immuneACCESS and retained in-frame rearrangements with V and J assigned. These tables miss some clones; where compared with another copy, unresolved V genes account for less than half of the shortfall, and the remainder is unexplained. Here the sample has tens of thousands of clones; over 70% occur a single time. The ten largest make up approximately 6.1% of the sample. This sample's time point label indicates: week 11, during vaccination. Each vaccine dose was 300 ug of a 20-mer mutant IDH1 peptide in Montanide, given subcutaneously with topical imiquimod. Sequenced here: PBMCs, sampled from a glioma patient whose treatment included an IDH1 peptide vaccine. All receptors come from a man aged 50 to 60 with glioma.

The chain uses TRBV29-1 and TRBJ2-1; weak D call: TRBD1 (6 bases). V was pared by 6 bases and J by 8 bases, with 17 bases between. Germline V gene data show CDR1 as SQVTM and CDR2 as ANQGSEA. This CDR3 is built from 13 residues. The CDR3 DNA follows: TGCAGCGTCGCTCCCGCAGGGGATTATGAGCAGTTCTTC. Its translation: CSVAPAGDYEQFF.

The sample holds a few counts of this clone. This chain uses TRBV2 with TRBJ1-6; 7 positions match TRBD1. CDR3 length: 14 amino acids. Germline CDR1 SNHLY, CDR2 FYNNEI. V was pared by 4 bases and J by 7 bases, with 4 bases of the junction left unmatched. The CDR3 DNA sequence: TGTGCCAGCAGTGGGGGGACAGACAATTCACCCCTCCACTTT. It encodes CASSGGTDNSPLHF.

The chain recombines TRBV9 with TRBJ1-5; no reliable D call. V lost 4 bases, J lost 4 bases, and 9 bases lay in between. This CDR3 has 13 residues. Germline V gene data show CDR1 as SGDLS and CDR2 as YYNGEE. Here the CDR3 DNA reads TGTGCCAGCAGCCAAGGGTCTAATCAGCCCCAGCATTTT. This codes for CASSQGSNQPQHF.

This clone was seen a handful of times. The genes are TRBV2 and TRBJ1-1, with a weak D call TRBD1 (6 bases). The CDR3 covers 14 residues. Germline loops: CDR1 SNHLY, CDR2 FYNNEI. V lost 3 bases and J 4 bases, leaving 12 bases between the germline ends. The CDR3 region is CASSEGATSTEAFF. The CDR3 nucleotides read TGTGCCAGCAGTGAGGGGGCGACGAGCACTGAAGCTTTCTTT.

The rearrangement links TRBV4-1 to TRBJ2-7; tentatively, D is TRBD1 (6 bases). The CDR3 spans 16 residues. Germline V gives CDR1 MGHRA, CDR2 YSYEKL. Trimming took off 0 bases at V and 3 bases at J, with 15 bases between the two ends. The CDR3 DNA sequence: TGCGCCAGCAGCCAAGATTGGGCCAGGGGAGACTACGAGCAGTACTTC. Protein: CASSQDWARGDYEQYF.

The genes are TRBV5-6 and TRBJ1-2; no reliable D call. Trimming removed 3 bases at V and 3 bases at J, with 12 bases between. The germline V gene has CDR1 SGHDT and CDR2 YYEEEE. The CDR3 contains 14 residues. The CDR3 sequence is CASSSGQTDYGYTF. The CDR3, as DNA: TGTGCCAGCAGCTCCGGCCAGACCGACTATGGCTACACCTTC.

The chain carries TRBV7-8 and TRBJ2-2; 14 bases align to TRBD2. The CDR3 runs to 17 residues. Losses at the gene ends were 3 bases for V and 6 bases for J; bases not matched to a gene: 6. Germline-derived CDR1 and CDR2 are SGHVS and FQNEAQ. CDR3 nucleotide sequence: TGTGCCAGCAGCTTTGCCTCGACTAGCGGGGGGGCCGGGGAGCTGTTTTTT. Protein sequence: CASSFASTSGGAGELFF.

This clone was seen a single time. V and J are TRBV11-3 and TRBJ1-1, with a tentative D call TRBD1 (6 bases). The germline V gene has CDR1 SGHNT and CDR2 YENEEA. This CDR3 spans 14 amino acids. V shed 4 bases and J shed 7 bases, with 16 bases lying between them. As DNA, the CDR3 is TGTGCCAGCAGCTCCCCTTGGGCGGGACATGAAGCTTTCTTT. This codes for CASSSPWAGHEAFF.

This clone was picked up a small number of times. The J gene is TRBJ1-1, the V gene TRBV6-5; 8 bases are a match to TRBD1. Per the germline V gene, CDR1 is MNHEY and CDR2 is SVGAGI. This CDR3 spans 15 amino acids. V shed 5 bases and J 0 bases; nucleotides not matched to a gene: 5. CDR3 residues: CASSRQGTLNTEAFF. The CDR3 nucleotides are TGTGCCAGCAGTCGACAGGGGACACTGAACACTGAAGCTTTCTTT.

The V gene is TRBV4-1, the J gene TRBJ1-1, with 7 bases fitting TRBD1. Germline V gene data show CDR1 as MGHRA and CDR2 as YSYEKL. V shed 1 base, J shed 5 bases, and the junction held 4 bases outside the gene matches. The CDR3 consists of 14 residues. CDR3 DNA sequence: TGCGCCAGCAGCCAAGCCTCAGGGGGAACTGAAGCTTTCTTT. This gives the protein CASSQASGGTEAFF.

This rearrangement joins TRBV2 to TRBJ2-3; weak D call: TRBD2 (6 bases). CDR1 and CDR2 (germline): SNHLY, FYNNEI. V was shortened by 8 bases and J by 5 bases, with 17 bases between the two germline ends. The CDR3 consists of 14 residues. DNA of the CDR3: TGTGCCAGCTCCCGGGGGACTGGAGGAGATACGCAGTATTTT. Protein: CASSRGTGGDTQYF.

This clone was picked up a small number of times. The chain uses TRBV30 and TRBJ1-6, with D uncertain. With 8 bases removed from V and 5 bases from J, the gap between germline ends came to 13 bases. CDR1 and CDR2 (germline): GTSNPN, SVGIG (reference sequence). CDR3 length: 13 amino acids. CDR3 DNA sequence: TGTGCCCAGGACTTTGGGGATAATTCACCCCTCCACTTT. Translated: CAQDFGDNSPLHF.

This chain joins TRBV7-3 and TRBJ2-2, with D tentatively TRBD1 or TRBD2 (6 bases each). V shed 5 bases and J shed 10 bases, with 17 bases lying between them. Per the germline V gene, CDR1 is SGHTA and CDR2 is FQGTGA. The CDR3 consists of 14 residues. The CDR3 spells CASSPSGGGQELFF. DNA for the CDR3: TGTGCCAGCAGCCCCTCCGGAGGGGGACAGGAGCTGTTTTTT.

Only a few counts were recorded for this clone. The chain is built from TRBV18 and TRBJ1-5; weak D call: TRBD1 (5 bases). This CDR3 has 14 residues. CDR1 is KGHSH and CDR2 is LQKENI in the germline V gene. Trimming took 3 bases from V and 5 from J, leaving 11 bases between them. CDR3 protein: CASSPGTRYQPQHF. DNA of the CDR3: TGTGCCAGCTCACCCGGGACCCGCTATCAGCCCCAGCATTTT.

The chain carries TRBV7-9 and TRBJ1-6; D is unresolved. The CDR3 consists of 14 residues. V was cut by 5 bases and J by 5 bases, with 10 bases left in between. The germline V gene has CDR1 SEHNR and CDR2 FQNEAQ (reference sequence). This chain's CDR3 is CASSLGVNNSPLHF. As DNA, the CDR3 is TGTGCCAGCAGCCTCGGGGTAAATAATTCACCCCTCCACTTT.

The gene calls are TRBV19 and TRBJ1-2; 8 bases line up with TRBD1. In germline, CDR1 is LNHDA, CDR2 SQIVND (reference sequence). J was trimmed by 5 bases and V by 5 bases; bases with no gene match: 7. The CDR3 has 14 residues. The DNA of the CDR3 is TGTGCCAGTAGTCCCCGGGACAGGCTATATGGCTACACCTTC. Protein sequence: CASSPRDRLYGYTF.

The chain joins TRBV4-1 to TRBJ1-3, with unresolved D. Deletions cut 2 bases from V and 3 bases from J, with 2 bases between. The CDR3 spans 12 residues. In germline, CDR1 is MGHRA, CDR2 YSYEKL. In nucleotides, the CDR3 is TGCGCCAGCAGCCAACTTGGAAACACCATATATTTT. As protein: CASSQLGNTIYF.

This sequence joins TRBV19 and TRBJ2-3; a possible D gene is TRBD2 (5 bases). The V end was cut by 6 bases, the J end by 0 bases, with 16 bases between. The CDR3 contains 16 residues. Germline V gene data show CDR1 as LNHDA and CDR2 as SQIVND (reference sequence). CDR3 nucleotides: TGTGCCAGTAGCCCCTTAGGGCGGGTAAGCACAGATACGCAGTATTTT. As protein: CASSPLGRVSTDTQYF.

The CDR3 DNA reads as TGTGCCTGGAGTGTTGGCGGAAGCATGAACACTGAAGCTTTCTTT. Amino acid sequence: CAWSVGGSMNTEAFF. The chain uses TRBV30 and TRBJ1-1; D is ambiguous. The ends were cut back, 0 bases at V and 0 bases at J, with 11 bases in the middle. From germline, CDR1 is GTSNPN and CDR2 SVGIG (reference sequence). The CDR3 spans 15 residues.

The chain joins TRBV6-5 to TRBJ2-2; no clear D gene. The CDR3 extends over 13 amino acids. V was clipped by 9 bases and J by 1 base, with 9 bases between them. Germline CDR1 MNHEY, CDR2 SVGAGI. The CDR3 spells CASMAQNTGELFF. As DNA, the CDR3 is TGTGCCAGTATGGCCCAGAACACCGGGGAGCTGTTTTTT.